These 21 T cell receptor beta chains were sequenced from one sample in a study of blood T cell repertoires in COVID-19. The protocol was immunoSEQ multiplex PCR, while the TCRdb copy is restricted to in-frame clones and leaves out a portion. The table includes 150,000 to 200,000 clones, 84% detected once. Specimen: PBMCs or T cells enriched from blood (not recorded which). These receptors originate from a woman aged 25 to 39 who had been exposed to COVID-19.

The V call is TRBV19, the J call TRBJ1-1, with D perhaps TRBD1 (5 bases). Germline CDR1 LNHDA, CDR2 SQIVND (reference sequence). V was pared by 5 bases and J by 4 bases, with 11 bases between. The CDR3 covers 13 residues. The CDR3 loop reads CASSQGSGTEAFF. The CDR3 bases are TGTGCCAGTAGTCAGGGCAGTGGCACTGAAGCTTTCTTT.

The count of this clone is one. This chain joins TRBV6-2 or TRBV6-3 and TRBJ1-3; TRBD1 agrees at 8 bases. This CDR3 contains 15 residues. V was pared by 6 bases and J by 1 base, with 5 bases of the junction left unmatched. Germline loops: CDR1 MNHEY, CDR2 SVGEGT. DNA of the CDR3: TGTGCCAGCAGCCCCGGGACAGGATCTGGAAACACCATATATTTT. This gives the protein CASSPGTGSGNTIYF.

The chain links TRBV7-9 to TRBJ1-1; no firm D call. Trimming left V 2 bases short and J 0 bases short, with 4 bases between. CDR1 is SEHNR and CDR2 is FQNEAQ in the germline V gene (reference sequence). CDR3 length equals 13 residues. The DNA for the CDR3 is TGTGCCAGCAGCTTAATCATGAACACTGAAGCTTTCTTT. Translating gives CASSLIMNTEAFF.

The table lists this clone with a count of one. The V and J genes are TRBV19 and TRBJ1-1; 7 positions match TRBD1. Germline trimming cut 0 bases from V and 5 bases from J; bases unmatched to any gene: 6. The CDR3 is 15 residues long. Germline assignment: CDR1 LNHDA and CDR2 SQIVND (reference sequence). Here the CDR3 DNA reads TGTGCCAGTAGTATAGATTGGCAGGGGGATACTGAAGCTTTCTTT. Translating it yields CASSIDWQGDTEAFF.

CDR3 residues: CASSQAGYEKLFF. In DNA, the CDR3 is TGTGCCAGCAGTCAAGCAGGGTACGAAAAACTGTTTTTT. V is TRBV27 and J is TRBJ1-4; a weak D match, TRBD1 (5 bases). V lost 5 bases to trimming and J lost 8 bases, with 12 bases between them. The germline V gene encodes CDR1 MNHEY and CDR2 SMNVEV (reference sequence). The CDR3 extends over 13 amino acids.

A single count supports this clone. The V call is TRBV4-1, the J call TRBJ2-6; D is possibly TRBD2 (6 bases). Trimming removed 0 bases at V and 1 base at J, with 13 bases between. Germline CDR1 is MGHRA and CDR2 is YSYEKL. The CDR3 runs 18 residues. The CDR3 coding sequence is TGCGCCAGCAGCCAAGAGCCCGGTGGAGGGTCTGGGGCCAACGTCCTGACTTTC. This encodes CASSQEPGGGSGANVLTF.

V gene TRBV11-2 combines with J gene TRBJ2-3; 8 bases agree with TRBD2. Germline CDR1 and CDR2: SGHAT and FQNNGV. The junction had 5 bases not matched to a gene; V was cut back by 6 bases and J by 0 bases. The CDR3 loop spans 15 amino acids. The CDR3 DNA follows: TGTGCCAGCAGACTTCGGGGGGGGAGCACAGATACGCAGTATTTT. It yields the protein CASRLRGGSTDTQYF.

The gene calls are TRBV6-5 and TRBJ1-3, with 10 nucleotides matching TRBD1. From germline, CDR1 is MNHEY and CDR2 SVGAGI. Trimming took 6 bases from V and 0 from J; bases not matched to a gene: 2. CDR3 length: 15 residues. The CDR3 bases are TGTGCCAGCAGGGACAGGGGGTTCTCTGGAAACACCATATATTTT. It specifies CASRDRGFSGNTIYF.

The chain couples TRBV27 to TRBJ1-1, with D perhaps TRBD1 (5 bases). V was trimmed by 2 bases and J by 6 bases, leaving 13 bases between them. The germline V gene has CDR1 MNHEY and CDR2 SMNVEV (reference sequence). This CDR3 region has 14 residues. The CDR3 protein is CASSLGAGAAEAFF. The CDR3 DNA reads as TGTGCCAGCAGTTTAGGGGCAGGCGCGGCTGAAGCTTTCTTT.

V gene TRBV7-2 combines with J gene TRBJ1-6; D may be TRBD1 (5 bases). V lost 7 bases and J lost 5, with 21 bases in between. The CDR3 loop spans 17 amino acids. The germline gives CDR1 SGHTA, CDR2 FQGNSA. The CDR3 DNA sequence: TGTGCCAGCACTAGAACTCGACAGCGAACAAATAATTCACCCCTCCACTTT. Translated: CASTRTRQRTNNSPLHF.

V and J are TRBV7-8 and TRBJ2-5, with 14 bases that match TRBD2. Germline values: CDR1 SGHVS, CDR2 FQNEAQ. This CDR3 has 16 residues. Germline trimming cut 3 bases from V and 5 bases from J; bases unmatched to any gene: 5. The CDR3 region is CASSFLTSGGVETQYF. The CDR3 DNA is TGTGCCAGCAGCTTCTTGACTAGCGGGGGGGTGGAGACCCAGTACTTC.

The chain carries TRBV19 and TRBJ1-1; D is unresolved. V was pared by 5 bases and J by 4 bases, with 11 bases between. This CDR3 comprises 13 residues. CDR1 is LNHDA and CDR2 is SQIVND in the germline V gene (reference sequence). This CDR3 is CASSYGAGTEAFF. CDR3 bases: TGTGCCAGTAGTTATGGAGCGGGCACTGAAGCTTTCTTT.

CDR3 in DNA: TGTGCCAGCAGCTACGGACAGCCAATCTCTGGGGCCAACGTCCTGACTTTC. The encoded protein is CASSYGQPISGANVLTF. The chain combines TRBV11-2 with TRBJ2-6; D is possibly TRBD1 (6 bases). Germline V CDR1 and CDR2: SGHAT, FQNNGV. Trimming removed 4 bases from V and 0 bases from J, with 13 bases in between. This CDR3 region has 17 residues.

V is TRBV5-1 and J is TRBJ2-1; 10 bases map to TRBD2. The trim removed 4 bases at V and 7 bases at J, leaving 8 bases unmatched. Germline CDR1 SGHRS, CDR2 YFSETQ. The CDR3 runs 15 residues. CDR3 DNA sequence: TGCGCCAGCAGCGACGGGACTAGCGCGGGAAATGAGCAGTTCTTC. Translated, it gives CASSDGTSAGNEQFF.

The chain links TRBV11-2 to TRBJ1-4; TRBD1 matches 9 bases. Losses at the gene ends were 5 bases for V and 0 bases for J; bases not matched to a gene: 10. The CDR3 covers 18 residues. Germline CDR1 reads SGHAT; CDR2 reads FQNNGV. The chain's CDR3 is CASSEGTGRSPTNEKLFF. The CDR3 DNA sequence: TGTGCCAGCAGCGAAGGGACAGGGAGATCACCAACTAATGAAAAACTGTTTTTT. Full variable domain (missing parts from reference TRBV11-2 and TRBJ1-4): EAGVAQSPRYKIIEKRQSVAFWCNPISGHATLYWYQQILGQGPKLLIQFQNNGVVDDSQLPKDRFSAERLKGVDSTLKIQPAKLEDSAVYLCASSEGTGRSPTNEKLFFGSGTQLSVL.

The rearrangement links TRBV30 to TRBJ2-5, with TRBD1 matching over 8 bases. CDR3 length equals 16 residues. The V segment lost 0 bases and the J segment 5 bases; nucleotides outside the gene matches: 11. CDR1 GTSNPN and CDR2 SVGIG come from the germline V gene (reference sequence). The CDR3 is CAWSVLYPGGGETQYF. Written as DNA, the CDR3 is TGTGCCTGGAGTGTACTGTATCCAGGGGGCGGTGAGACCCAGTACTTC.

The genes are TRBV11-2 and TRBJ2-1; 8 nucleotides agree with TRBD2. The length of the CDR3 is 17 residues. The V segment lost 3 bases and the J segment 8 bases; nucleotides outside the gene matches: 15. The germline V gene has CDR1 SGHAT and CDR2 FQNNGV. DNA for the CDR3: TGTGCCAGCAGCTTGGCCCTGCGGGGGGCGACATTCTATGAGCAGTTCTTC. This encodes CASSLALRGATFYEQFF. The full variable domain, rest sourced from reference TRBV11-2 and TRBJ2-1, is EAGVAQSPRYKIIEKRQSVAFWCNPISGHATLYWYQQILGQGPKLLIQFQNNGVVDDSQLPKDRFSAERLKGVDSTLKIQPAKLEDSAVYLCASSLALRGATFYEQFFGPGTRLTVL.

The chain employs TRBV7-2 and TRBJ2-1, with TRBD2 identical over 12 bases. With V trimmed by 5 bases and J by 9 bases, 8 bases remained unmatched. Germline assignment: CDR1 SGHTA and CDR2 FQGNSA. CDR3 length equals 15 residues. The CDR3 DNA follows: TGTGCCAGCAGCCCCCCTAGCGGGGGGGCAGGTGAGCAGTTCTTC. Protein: CASSPPSGGAGEQFF.

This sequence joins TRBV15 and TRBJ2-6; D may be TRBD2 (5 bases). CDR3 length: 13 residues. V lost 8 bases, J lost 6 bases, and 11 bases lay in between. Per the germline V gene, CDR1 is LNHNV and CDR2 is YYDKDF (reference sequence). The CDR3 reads CATLSTTANVLTF. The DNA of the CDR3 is TGTGCCACCCTCTCGACTACGGCCAACGTCCTGACTTTC. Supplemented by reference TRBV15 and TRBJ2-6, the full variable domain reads DAMVIQNPRYQVTQFGKPVTLSCSQTLNHNVMYWYQQKSSQAPKLLFHYYDKDFNNEADTPDNFQSRRPNTSFCFLDIRSPGLGDTAMYLCATLSTTANVLTFGAGSRLTVL.

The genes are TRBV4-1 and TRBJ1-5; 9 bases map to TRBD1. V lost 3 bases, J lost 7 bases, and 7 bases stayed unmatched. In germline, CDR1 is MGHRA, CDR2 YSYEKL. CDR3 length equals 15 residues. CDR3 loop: CASSQDRGEGQPQHF. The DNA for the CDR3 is TGCGCCAGCAGCCAGGACAGGGGAGAGGGGCAGCCCCAGCATTTT.

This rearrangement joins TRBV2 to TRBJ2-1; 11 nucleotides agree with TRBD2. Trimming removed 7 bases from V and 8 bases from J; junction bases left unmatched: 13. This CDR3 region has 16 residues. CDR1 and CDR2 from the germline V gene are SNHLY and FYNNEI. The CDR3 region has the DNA TGTGCCAGCATATATAGCGGGGGGGCCGGGGGTGATGAGCAGTTCTTC. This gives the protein CASIYSGGAGGDEQFF. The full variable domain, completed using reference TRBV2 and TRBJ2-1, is EPEVTQTPSHQVTQMGQEVILRCVPISNHLYFYWYRQILGQKVEFLVSFYNNEISEKSEIFDDQFSVERPDGSNFTLKIRSTKLEDSAMYFCASIYSGGAGGDEQFFGPGTRLTVL.